This T cell receptor beta chain was captured by sequencing in a study of T cells after yellow fever vaccination. Overall study results and limits: Primary-vaccination clones mostly resurfaced post-booster (96% CD4, roughly 87% CD8). Sorted repertoires could include abundant contaminating clonotypes from bulk cells.

This clonotype was observed at least ten times. V dropped 5 bases and J dropped 4; count of bases not matched to a gene: 9. Germline CDR1 is MNHEY and CDR2 is SMNVEV (reference sequence). The CDR3 runs 15 residues. TCRdb used MiXCR to reprocess the 5' RACE reads, holding one entry per CDR3 protein. Among about 45,000 distinct CDR3 sequences listed, under 8% were seen once. The chain uses TRBV27 and TRBJ2-5, with TRBD2 matching over 8 bases. This TCR was sampled from a man younger than 40 who received the YFV17D yellow fever vaccine. This sample comprised CD8+ T cells not binding an NS4B(214-222) dextramer, sorted from PBMCs, obtained 45 days after the yellow fever booster vaccination. The CDR3 bases are TGTGCCAGCAGTCCGGGACTAGGGACCAGAGAGACCCAGTACTTC. Its translation: CASSPGLGTRETQYF.